The rows below give T cell receptor beta chains drawn from one sample of a study of cytomegalovirus exposure and HLA in healthy donors. Sequencing was performed with immunoSEQ multiplex PCR; in TCRdb, only in-frame clones are kept and a portion is missing. The sample yields under 40,000 clones, 90% seen once. Sequencing used PBMCs. The receptors come from a woman younger than 35 in good health and CMV-seronegative. Each CDR3 is given with its conserved first and last residue. Each record gives: clone size, D gene, V gene, J gene, CDR3 protein, CDR3 DNA. A D gene is named only where the DNA matches it firmly. The listing skips clone size in some rows; elsewhere it reads once, few, many or a size class.

>NA|TRBD1|TRBV5-1|TRBJ1-2
CASSLDRGLSYGYTF
TGCGCCAGCAGCTTGGACAGGGGGCTATCTTATGGCTACACCTTC
>NA|NA|TRBV9|TRBJ2-2
CASSERANTGELFF
TGTGCCAGCAGCGAACGCGCGAACACCGGGGAGCTGTTTTTT
>NA|NA|TRBV4-3|TRBJ2-7
CASSQDFGSYEQYF
TGCGCCAGCAGCCAAGATTTCGGGTCCTACGAGCAGTACTTC
>NA|NA|TRBV9|TRBJ2-7
CASSVRWESHEQYF
TGTGCCAGCAGCGTTAGGTGGGAGAGCCACGAGCAGTACTTC
>NA|TRBD2|TRBV11-2|TRBJ2-1
CASSLIRLAGNNEQFF
TGTGCCAGCAGCTTAATCCGCCTAGCGGGAAACAATGAGCAGTTCTTC
>NA|TRBD1|TRBV6-1|TRBJ1-2
CASSQAGTENYGYTF
TGTGCCAGCAGCCAAGCCGGGACAGAGAACTATGGCTACACCTTC
>NA|TRBD1|TRBV6-5|TRBJ2-7
CASSYDRGAYEQYF
TGTGCCAGCAGTTACGACAGGGGTGCCTACGAGCAGTACTTC
>NA|NA|TRBV10-3|TRBJ2-1
CAISEPQGREQFF
TGTGCCATCAGTGAGCCCCAGGGTAGGGAGCAGTTCTTC
>NA|NA|TRBV5-1|TRBJ1-6
CASSFGRHNSPLHF
TGCGCCAGCAGCTTTGGGAGGCATAATTCACCCCTCCACTTT
>NA|TRBD2|TRBV13|TRBJ2-7
CASSQTSGRFGSYEQYF
TGTGCCAGCAGCCAGACTAGCGGGAGGTTTGGATCCTACGAGCAGTACTTC
>NA|NA|TRBV5-4|TRBJ2-2
CASSLARKAGELFF
TGTGCCAGCAGCTTGGCCAGGAAAGCCGGGGAGCTGTTTTTT
>NA|NA|TRBV5-6|TRBJ2-2
CASSRPRGNTGELFF
TGTGCCAGCAGCCGACCCAGGGGTAACACCGGGGAGCTGTTTTTT
>NA|TRBD1|TRBV28|TRBJ1-2
CASRGRPGTEINYGYTF
TGTGCCAGCAGGGGACGTCCCGGGACAGAGATTAACTATGGCTACACCTTC
>NA|TRBD1|TRBV6-5|TRBJ1-5
CASSTGQAAQPQHF
TGTGCCAGCAGTACCGGACAGGCGGCTCAGCCCCAGCATTTT
>NA|NA|TRBV6-4|TRBJ2-5
CATKPRSTRETQYF
TGTGCCACCAAGCCCCGGTCGACTAGAGAGACCCAGTACTTC
>NA|TRBD1|TRBV18|TRBJ1-2
CASSQDRALATYGYTF
TGTGCCAGCTCACAAGACAGGGCCCTAGCCACCTATGGCTACACCTTC
>NA|NA|TRBV30|TRBJ1-2
CAWSAIFRGGYTF
TGTGCCTGGAGTGCCATTTTCCGAGGAGGCTACACCTTC
>NA|NA|TRBV9|TRBJ1-1
CASSVPKGSGVNTEAFF
TGTGCCAGCAGCGTACCAAAGGGGTCTGGGGTGAACACTGAAGCTTTCTTT
>NA|TRBD1|TRBV9|TRBJ1-3
CASSFDPGQGILGGNTIYF
TGTGCCAGCAGCTTCGACCCGGGACAGGGAATCCTTGGAGGAAACACCATATATTTT
>NA|TRBD2|TRBV7-3|TRBJ2-3
CASSSGLARTTDTQYF
TGTGCCAGCAGCTCGGGACTAGCGAGGACAACAGATACGCAGTATTTT
>NA|NA|TRBV19|TRBJ2-5
CASGPRSSGTQYF
TGTGCCAGTGGTCCGCGGAGTTCGGGGACCCAGTACTTC
>NA|NA|TRBV7-9|TRBJ1-1
CASSLSGNTEAFF
TGTGCCAGCAGCCTCAGTGGGAACACTGAAGCTTTCTTT
>NA|TRBD2|TRBV19|TRBJ2-7
CASSMRRESSYEQYF
TGTGCCAGTAGTATGAGGCGGGAGAGCTCCTACGAGCAGTACTTC
>NA|NA|TRBV10-3|TRBJ1-4
CAISAGRQTGATNEKLFF
TGTGCCATCAGTGCGGGACGGCAGACAGGCGCAACTAATGAAAAACTGTTTTTT
>NA|TRBD2|TRBV7-3|TRBJ2-1
CASSWGTSGYNEQFF
TGTGCCAGCAGCTGGGGGACTAGCGGATACAATGAGCAGTTCTTC
>NA|TRBD2|TRBV10-2|TRBJ2-5
CASRGAGVRETQYF
TGCGCCAGCAGGGGAGCGGGAGTTAGGGAGACCCAGTACTTC
>NA|NA|TRBV7-6|TRBJ1-5
CASSFLNQPQHF
TGTGCCAGCAGCTTCTTAAATCAGCCCCAGCATTTT
>NA|TRBD1|TRBV4-1|TRBJ1-3
CASSLDRGSGNTIYF
TGCGCCAGCAGCCTTGACAGGGGCTCTGGAAACACCATATATTTT
>NA|NA|TRBV5-4|TRBJ2-3
CASSLDPRDTQYF
TGTGCCAGCAGCTTGGACCCGAGGGATACGCAGTATTTT
>few|NA|TRBV4-3|TRBJ1-1
CASSHADRKGSEAFF
TGCGCCAGCAGCCATGCTGACAGAAAAGGCTCTGAAGCTTTCTTT
>NA|TRBD1|TRBV6-5|TRBJ2-7
CASSYSRDRGDEQYF
TGTGCCAGCAGTTACTCCAGGGACAGGGGGGACGAGCAGTACTTC
>NA|TRBD2|TRBV5-1|TRBJ2-2
CASSWPGLAGNTGELFF
TGCGCCAGCAGCTGGCCGGGACTAGCGGGGAACACCGGGGAGCTGTTTTTT
>NA|NA|TRBV7-3|TRBJ2-3
CASSLLSVPTDTQYF
TGTGCCAGCAGCCTACTTAGCGTCCCCACAGATACGCAGTATTTT
>NA|TRBD2|TRBV5-1|TRBJ2-1
CASAFFSGSLLNEQFF
TGCGCCAGCGCCTTCTTCAGCGGGAGTCTATTAAATGAGCAGTTCTTC
>NA|NA|TRBV29-1|TRBJ2-2
CSVGSTGELFF
TGCAGCGTTGGTAGTACCGGGGAGCTGTTTTTT
>NA|NA|TRBV11-2|TRBJ2-7
CASSLDSSYEQYF
TGTGCCAGCAGCTTAGACAGCTCCTACGAGCAGTACTTC
>NA|TRBD2|TRBV6-1|TRBJ2-3
CASRRTSGSSDTQYF
TGTGCCAGCAGGAGGACTAGCGGGAGCTCAGATACGCAGTATTTT
>NA|TRBD2|TRBV6-4|TRBJ2-2
CASSELAGAGGELFF
TGTGCCAGCAGCGAACTAGCGGGAGCGGGCGGGGAGCTGTTTTTT
>few|TRBD1|TRBV9|TRBJ2-7
CASSESTGGEQYF
TGTGCCAGCAGCGAGTCTACAGGGGGCGAGCAGTACTTC
>NA|NA|TRBV28|TRBJ2-5
CASSADSLLPVTQYF
TGTGCCAGCAGTGCCGACAGTCTACTCCCAGTGACCCAGTACTTC
>NA|TRBD2|TRBV7-2|TRBJ2-7
CASSLAIGTSGYEQYF
TGTGCCAGCAGCTTAGCGATCGGGACTAGCGGCTACGAGCAGTACTTC
>NA|NA|TRBV7-2|TRBJ1-2
CASSLADLSRGGYTF
TGTGCCAGCAGCTTAGCGGATTTGTCCCGAGGGGGCTACACCTTC
>NA|TRBD1|TRBV6-5|TRBJ2-5
CASSSLLDRGGETQYF
TGTGCCAGCAGTTCTTTATTGGACAGGGGGGGAGAGACCCAGTACTTC
>NA|TRBD2|TRBV13|TRBJ2-1
CASSSEGTSGSYEQFF
TGTGCCAGCAGCTCAGAAGGGACTAGCGGGAGCTATGAGCAGTTCTTC
>NA|TRBD2|TRBV5-4|TRBJ2-7
CASSFPGTSGRYEQYF
TGTGCCAGCAGCTTCCCCGGGACTAGCGGGAGATACGAGCAGTACTTC
>NA|TRBD1|TRBV28|TRBJ2-7
CASSLGGTDYEQYF
TGTGCCAGCAGTTTAGGTGGGACAGACTACGAGCAGTACTTC
>NA|TRBD1|TRBV19|TRBJ2-2
CASSPDRDTGELFF
TGTGCCAGTAGTCCTGACAGGGATACCGGGGAGCTGTTTTTT
>NA|NA|TRBV28|TRBJ1-5
CASSLDQGHNQPQHF
TGTGCCAGCAGTTTGGATCAGGGGCACAATCAGCCCCAGCATTTT
>once|TRBD1|TRBV15|TRBJ1-4
CATSYGQANEKLFF
TGTGCCACCAGCTATGGACAGGCTAATGAAAAACTGTTTTTT
>NA|NA|TRBV10-3|TRBJ1-2
CAISADYGYTF
TGTGCCATCAGCGCAGACTATGGCTACACCTTC
>NA|NA|TRBV18|TRBJ1-1
CASSRTGRDTEAFF
TGTGCCAGCTCTCGAACAGGGAGGGACACTGAAGCTTTCTTT
>NA|NA|TRBV10-2|TRBJ2-1
CASSETGGGYNEQFF
TGCGCCAGCAGCGAAACAGGGGGAGGGTACAATGAGCAGTTCTTC
>NA|NA|TRBV27|TRBJ1-1
CASSLFFLQSVNTEAFF
TGTGCCAGCAGTTTATTTTTCCTTCAATCGGTGAACACTGAAGCTTTCTTT
>NA|TRBD1|TRBV7-7|TRBJ2-6
CASSLVAGGFSSGANVLTF
TGTGCTAGCAGCTTAGTAGCAGGGGGCTTTAGCTCTGGGGCCAACGTCCTGACTTTC
>once|TRBD1|TRBV7-3|TRBJ2-1
CASSHVQGAYNEQFF
TGTGCCAGCAGCCACGTACAGGGGGCCTACAATGAGCAGTTCTTC
>NA|TRBD1|TRBV18|TRBJ1-1
CASSPFGTGQNTEAFF
TGTGCCAGCTCACCATTTGGGACAGGACAGAACACTGAAGCTTTCTTT
>NA|NA|TRBV27|TRBJ2-7
CASSNMVGGGKAYEQYF
TGTGCCAGCAGCAATATGGTGGGCGGAGGTAAAGCTTACGAGCAGTACTTC